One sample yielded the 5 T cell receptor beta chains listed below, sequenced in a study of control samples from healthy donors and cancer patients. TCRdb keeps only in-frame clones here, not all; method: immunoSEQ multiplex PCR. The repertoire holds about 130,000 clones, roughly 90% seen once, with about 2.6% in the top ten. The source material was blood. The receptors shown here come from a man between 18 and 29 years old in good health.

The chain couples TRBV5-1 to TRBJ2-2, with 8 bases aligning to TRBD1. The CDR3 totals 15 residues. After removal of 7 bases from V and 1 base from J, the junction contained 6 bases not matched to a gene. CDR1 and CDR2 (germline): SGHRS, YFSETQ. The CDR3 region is CASAAGTGNTGELFF. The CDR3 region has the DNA TGCGCCAGCGCGGCGGGGACAGGGAACACCGGGGAGCTGTTTTTT. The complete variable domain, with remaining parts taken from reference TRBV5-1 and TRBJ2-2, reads KAGVTQTPRYLIKTRGQQVTLSCSPISGHRSVSWYQQTPGQGLQFLFEYFSETQRNKGNFPGRFSGRQFSNSRSEMNVSTLELGDSALYLCASAAGTGNTGELFFGEGSRLTVL.

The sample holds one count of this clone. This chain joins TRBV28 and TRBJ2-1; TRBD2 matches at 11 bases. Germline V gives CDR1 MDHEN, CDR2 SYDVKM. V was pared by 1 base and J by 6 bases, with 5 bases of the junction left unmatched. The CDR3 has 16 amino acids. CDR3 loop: CASSLFRLAGLNEQFF. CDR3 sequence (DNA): TGTGCCAGCAGTTTATTCCGACTAGCGGGGCTCAATGAGCAGTTCTTC.

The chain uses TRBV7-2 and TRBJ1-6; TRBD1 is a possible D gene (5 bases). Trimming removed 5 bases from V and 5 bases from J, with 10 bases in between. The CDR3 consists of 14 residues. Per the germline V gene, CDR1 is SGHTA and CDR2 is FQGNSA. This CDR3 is CASSPGPNNSPLHF. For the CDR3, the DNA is TGTGCCAGCAGCCCGGGACCGAATAATTCACCCCTCCACTTT.

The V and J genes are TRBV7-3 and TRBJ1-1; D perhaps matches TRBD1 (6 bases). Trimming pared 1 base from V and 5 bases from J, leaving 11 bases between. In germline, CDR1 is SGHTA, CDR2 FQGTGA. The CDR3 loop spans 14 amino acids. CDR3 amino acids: CASSLRGQGTEAFF. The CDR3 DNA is TGTGCCAGCAGCTTAAGGGGGCAGGGGACTGAAGCTTTCTTT.

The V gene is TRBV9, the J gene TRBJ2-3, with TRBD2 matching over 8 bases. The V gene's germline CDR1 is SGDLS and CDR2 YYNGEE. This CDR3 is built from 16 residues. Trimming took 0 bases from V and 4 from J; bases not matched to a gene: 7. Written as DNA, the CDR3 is TGTGCCAGCAGCGTAGCCGGGACTAGTCCTGCAGATACGCAGTATTTT. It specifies CASSVAGTSPADTQYF.